The clone carrying this T cell receptor (beta chain) has more than one count but fewer than ten. These data belong to a study of regulatory T cells in long-lasting Graves disease. Libraries of TCR beta came from iRepertoire HTBI primers plus Arm-PCR of CDR3 regions. One entry per CDR3 protein, called by TCRdb with MiXCR from the multiplex PCR reads. Counted here are about 470,000 distinct CDR3 sequences, roughly 20% occurring once; the ten biggest clones make up roughly 8%. The V gene lost 9 bases and the J gene lost 1 base, with 16 bases spanning the gap. Looked up from germline, CDR1 is MDHEN and CDR2 is SYDVKM. There are 14 residues in the CDR3. Time point defined: persistent/refractory GD, antithyroid drugs over 5 years with positive TRAb. Making the TCR library involved RNA that had been extracted from PBMCs.

Source: peripheral blood mononuclear cells (PBMCs), taken when the disease was refractory, from a patient treated with antithyroid drugs. V usage is TRBV28 and J usage is TRBJ2-7; D might be TRBD1 (6 bases). This receptor was taken from a female donor with Graves disease. The CDR3 nucleotides read TGTGCCAGTCAGTACGGGACACTGTCCTACGAGCAGTACTTC. Translation gives CASQYGTLSYEQYF.